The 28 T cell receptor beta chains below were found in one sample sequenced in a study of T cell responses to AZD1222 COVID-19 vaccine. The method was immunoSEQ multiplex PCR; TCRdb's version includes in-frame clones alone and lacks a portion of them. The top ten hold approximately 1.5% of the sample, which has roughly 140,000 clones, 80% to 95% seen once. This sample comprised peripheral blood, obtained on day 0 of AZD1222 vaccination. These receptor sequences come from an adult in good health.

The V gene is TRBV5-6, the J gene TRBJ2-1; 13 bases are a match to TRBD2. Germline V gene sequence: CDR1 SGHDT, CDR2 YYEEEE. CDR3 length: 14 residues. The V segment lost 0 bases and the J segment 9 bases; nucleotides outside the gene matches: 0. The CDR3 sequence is CASSLGLAGGEQFF. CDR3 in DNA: TGTGCCAGCAGCTTGGGACTAGCGGGAGGTGAGCAGTTCTTC.

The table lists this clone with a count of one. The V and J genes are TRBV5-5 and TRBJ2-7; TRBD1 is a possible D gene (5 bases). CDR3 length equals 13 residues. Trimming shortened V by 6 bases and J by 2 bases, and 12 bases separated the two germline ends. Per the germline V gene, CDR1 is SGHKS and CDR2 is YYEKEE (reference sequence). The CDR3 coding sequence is TGTGCCAGCATCTCCCCAGGGACCTACGAGCAGTACTTC. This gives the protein CASISPGTYEQYF.

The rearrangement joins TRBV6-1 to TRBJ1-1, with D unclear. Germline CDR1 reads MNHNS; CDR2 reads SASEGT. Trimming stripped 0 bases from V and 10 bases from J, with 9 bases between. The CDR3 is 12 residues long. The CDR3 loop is CASSEALERAFF. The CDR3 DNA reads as TGTGCCAGCAGTGAAGCCCTAGAACGAGCTTTCTTT.

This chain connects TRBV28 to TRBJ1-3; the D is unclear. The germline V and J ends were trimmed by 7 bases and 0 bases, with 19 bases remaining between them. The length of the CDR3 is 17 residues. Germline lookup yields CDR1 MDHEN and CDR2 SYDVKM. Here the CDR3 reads CASKPGRPGSSGNTIYF. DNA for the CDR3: TGTGCCAGCAAACCCGGAAGGCCCGGGAGCTCTGGAAACACCATATATTTT.

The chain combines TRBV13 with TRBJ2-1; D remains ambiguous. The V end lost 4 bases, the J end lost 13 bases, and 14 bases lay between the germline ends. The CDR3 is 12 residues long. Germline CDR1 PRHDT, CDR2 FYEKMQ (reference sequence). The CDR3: CASSWASAPQFF. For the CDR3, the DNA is TGTGCCAGCAGCTGGGCTTCGGCGCCTCAGTTCTTC.

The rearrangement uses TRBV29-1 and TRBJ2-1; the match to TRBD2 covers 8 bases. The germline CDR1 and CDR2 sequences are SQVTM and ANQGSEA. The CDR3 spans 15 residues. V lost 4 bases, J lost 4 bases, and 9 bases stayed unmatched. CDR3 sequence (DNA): TGCAGCGTTGCATCATCCCGGGGGGGATACAATGAGCAGTTCTTC. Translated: CSVASSRGGYNEQFF.

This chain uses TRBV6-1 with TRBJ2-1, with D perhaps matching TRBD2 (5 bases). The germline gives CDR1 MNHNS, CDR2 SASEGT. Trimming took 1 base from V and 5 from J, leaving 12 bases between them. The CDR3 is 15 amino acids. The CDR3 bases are TGTGCCAGCAGTGAAGAGATAGGGAGCAACAATGAGCAGTTCTTC. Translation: CASSEEIGSNNEQFF.

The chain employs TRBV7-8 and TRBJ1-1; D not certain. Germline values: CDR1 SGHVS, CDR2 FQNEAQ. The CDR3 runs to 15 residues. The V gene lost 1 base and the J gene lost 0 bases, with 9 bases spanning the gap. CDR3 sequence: CASSLDRAMNTEAFF. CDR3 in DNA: TGTGCCAGCAGCTTAGACCGGGCTATGAACACTGAAGCTTTCTTT.

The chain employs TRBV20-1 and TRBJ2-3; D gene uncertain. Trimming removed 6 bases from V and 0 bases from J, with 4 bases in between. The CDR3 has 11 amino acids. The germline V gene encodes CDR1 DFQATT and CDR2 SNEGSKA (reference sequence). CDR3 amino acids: CSARSTDTQYF. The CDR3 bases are TGCAGTGCAAGAAGCACAGATACGCAGTATTTT.

In nucleotides, the CDR3 is TGCGCCAGCAGCTTAGCCGGGTCCTATAGCAATCAGCCCCAGCATTTT. This encodes CASSLAGSYSNQPQHF. This sequence joins TRBV5-1 and TRBJ1-5; no firm D call. This CDR3 spans 16 amino acids. Trimming pared 2 bases from V and 0 bases from J, leaving 12 bases between. In germline, CDR1 is SGHRS, CDR2 YFSETQ.

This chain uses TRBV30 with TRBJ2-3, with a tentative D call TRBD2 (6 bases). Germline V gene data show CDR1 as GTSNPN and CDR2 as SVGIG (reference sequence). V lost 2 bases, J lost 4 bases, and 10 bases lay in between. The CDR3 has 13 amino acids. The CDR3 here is CAWSTRGPDTQYF. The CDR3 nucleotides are TGTGCCTGGAGTACGCGGGGTCCAGATACGCAGTATTTT.

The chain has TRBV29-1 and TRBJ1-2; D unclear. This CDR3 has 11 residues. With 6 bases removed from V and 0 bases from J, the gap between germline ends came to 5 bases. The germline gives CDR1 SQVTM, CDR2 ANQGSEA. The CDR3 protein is CSVETNYGYTF. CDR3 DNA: TGCAGCGTCGAAACTAACTATGGCTACACCTTC.

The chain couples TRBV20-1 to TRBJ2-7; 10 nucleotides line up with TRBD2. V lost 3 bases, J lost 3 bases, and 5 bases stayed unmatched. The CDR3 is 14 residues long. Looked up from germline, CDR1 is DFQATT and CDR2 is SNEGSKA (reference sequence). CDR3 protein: CSASGAGGLYEQYF. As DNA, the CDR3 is TGCAGTGCTAGTGGAGCGGGAGGGCTCTACGAGCAGTACTTC.

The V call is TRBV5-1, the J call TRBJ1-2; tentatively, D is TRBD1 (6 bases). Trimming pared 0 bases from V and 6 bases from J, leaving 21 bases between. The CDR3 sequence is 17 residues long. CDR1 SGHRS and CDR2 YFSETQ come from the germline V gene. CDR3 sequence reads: CASSLAYGTPLRNGYTF. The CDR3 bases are TGCGCCAGCAGCTTGGCCTATGGGACACCACTAAGGAATGGCTACACCTTC.

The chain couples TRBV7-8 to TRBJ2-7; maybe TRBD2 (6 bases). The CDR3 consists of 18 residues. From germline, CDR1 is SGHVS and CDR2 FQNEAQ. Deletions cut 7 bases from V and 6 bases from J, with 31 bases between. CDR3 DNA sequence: TGTGCCAGCACCCTGTCCTCCGGGGGAGCCGGGGTTACCGGCGAGCAGTACTTC. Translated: CASTLSSGGAGVTGEQYF.

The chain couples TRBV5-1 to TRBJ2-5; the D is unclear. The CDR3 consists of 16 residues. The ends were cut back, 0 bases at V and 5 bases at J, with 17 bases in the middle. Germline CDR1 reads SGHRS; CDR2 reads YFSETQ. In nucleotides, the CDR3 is TGCGCCAGCAGCTTGGCCAAGGCAGAATTATCGGAGACCCAGTACTTC. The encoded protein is CASSLAKAELSETQYF.

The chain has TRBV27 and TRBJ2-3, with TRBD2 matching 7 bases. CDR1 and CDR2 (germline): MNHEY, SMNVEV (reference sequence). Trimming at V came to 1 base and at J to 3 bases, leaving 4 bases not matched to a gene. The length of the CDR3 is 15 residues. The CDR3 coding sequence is TGTGCCAGCAGTTTATTCGCGGGAGAAACAGATACGCAGTATTTT. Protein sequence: CASSLFAGETDTQYF.

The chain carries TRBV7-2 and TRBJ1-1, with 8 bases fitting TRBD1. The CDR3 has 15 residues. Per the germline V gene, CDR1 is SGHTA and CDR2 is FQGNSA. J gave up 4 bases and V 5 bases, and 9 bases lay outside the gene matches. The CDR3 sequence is CASSPHRGVSTEAFF. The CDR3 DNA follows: TGTGCCAGCAGCCCCCACAGGGGGGTAAGCACTGAAGCTTTCTTT.

Here the CDR3 reads CASSGYLDRVSYNEQFF. In nucleotides, the CDR3 is TGTGCCAGCAGTGGATACCTGGACAGGGTCTCCTACAATGAGCAGTTCTTC. This sequence joins TRBV2 and TRBJ2-1; 8 bases line up with TRBD1. Germline V gene sequence: CDR1 SNHLY, CDR2 FYNNEI. CDR3 length: 17 amino acids. V lost 4 bases to trimming and J lost 0 bases; unmatched junction nucleotides: 8.

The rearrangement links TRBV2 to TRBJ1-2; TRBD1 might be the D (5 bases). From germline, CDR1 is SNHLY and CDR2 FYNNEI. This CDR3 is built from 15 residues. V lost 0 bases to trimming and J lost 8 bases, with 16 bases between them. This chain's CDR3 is CASSEAYPGMKGYTF. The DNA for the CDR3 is TGTGCCAGCAGTGAAGCTTACCCAGGGATGAAAGGCTACACCTTC.

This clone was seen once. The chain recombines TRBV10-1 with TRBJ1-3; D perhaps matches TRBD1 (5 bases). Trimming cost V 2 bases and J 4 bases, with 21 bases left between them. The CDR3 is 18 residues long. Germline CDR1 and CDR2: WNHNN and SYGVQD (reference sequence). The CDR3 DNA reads TGCGCCAGCAGTGAGGGCCGCGCCGGGGGAGTGGAGGGAAACACCATATATTTT. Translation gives CASSEGRAGGVEGNTIYF.

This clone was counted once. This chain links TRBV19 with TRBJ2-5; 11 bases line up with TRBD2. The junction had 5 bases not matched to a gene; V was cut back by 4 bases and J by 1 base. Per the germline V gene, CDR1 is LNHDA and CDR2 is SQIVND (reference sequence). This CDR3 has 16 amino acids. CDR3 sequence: CASSTLAGASQETQYF. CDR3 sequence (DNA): TGTGCCAGTAGTACACTAGCGGGAGCATCCCAAGAGACCCAGTACTTC. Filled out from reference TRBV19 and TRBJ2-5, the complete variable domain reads DGGITQSPKYLFRKEGQNVTLSCEQNLNHDAMYWYRQDPGQGLRLIYYSQIVNDFQKGDIAEGYSVSREKKESFPLTVTSAQKNPTAFYLCASSTLAGASQETQYFGPGTRLLVL.

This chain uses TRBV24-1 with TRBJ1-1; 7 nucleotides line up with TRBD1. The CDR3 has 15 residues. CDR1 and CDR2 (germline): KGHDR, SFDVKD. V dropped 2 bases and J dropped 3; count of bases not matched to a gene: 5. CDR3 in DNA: TGTGCCACCAGTGATTCCCGACAGGGAGACACTGAAGCTTTCTTT. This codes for CATSDSRQGDTEAFF.

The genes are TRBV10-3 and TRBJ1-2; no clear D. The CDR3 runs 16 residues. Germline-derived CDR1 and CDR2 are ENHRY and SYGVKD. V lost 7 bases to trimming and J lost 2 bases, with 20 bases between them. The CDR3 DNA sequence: TGTGCCATCACCCCCGAATTTTGGACGGAGAACTATGGCTACACCTTC. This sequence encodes CAITPEFWTENYGYTF.

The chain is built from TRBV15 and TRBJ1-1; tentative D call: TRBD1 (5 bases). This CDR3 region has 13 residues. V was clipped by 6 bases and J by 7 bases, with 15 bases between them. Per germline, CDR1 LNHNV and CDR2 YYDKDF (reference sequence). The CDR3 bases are TGTGCCACCAGTCATAGCCGGGACGATGAAGCTTTCTTT. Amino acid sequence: CATSHSRDDEAFF.

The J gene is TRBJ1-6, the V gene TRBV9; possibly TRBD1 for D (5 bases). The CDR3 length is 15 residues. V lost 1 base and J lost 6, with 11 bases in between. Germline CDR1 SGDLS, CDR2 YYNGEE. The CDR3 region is CASSVQGSVNSPLHF. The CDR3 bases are TGTGCCAGCAGCGTACAGGGAAGTGTTAATTCACCCCTCCACTTT.

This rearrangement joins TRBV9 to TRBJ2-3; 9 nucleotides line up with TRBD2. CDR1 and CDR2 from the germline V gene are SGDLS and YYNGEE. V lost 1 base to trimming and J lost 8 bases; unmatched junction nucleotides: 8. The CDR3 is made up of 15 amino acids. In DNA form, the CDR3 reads TGTGCCAGCAGCGTAAGTAGCGGGAGAAGTGTTACGCAGTATTTT. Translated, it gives CASSVSSGRSVTQYF.

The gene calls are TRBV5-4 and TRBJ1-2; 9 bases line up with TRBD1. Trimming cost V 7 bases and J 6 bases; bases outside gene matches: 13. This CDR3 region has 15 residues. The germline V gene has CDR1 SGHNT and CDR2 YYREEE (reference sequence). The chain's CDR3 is CASSDTGTGYDGYTF. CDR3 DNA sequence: TGTGCCAGCTCTGATACCGGGACAGGGTATGATGGCTACACCTTC.